Below are 10 T cell receptor beta chains sequenced from a single sample in a study of blood T cell repertoires in COVID-19. Only in-frame clones appear in the TCRdb table, and some are missing; sequencing was by immunoSEQ multiplex PCR. The repertoire consists of about 260,000 clones, with over 70% occurring once and the leading ten covering about 1.4%. The sample comprised peripheral blood. All receptors derive from a woman aged 40 to 50 who had recovered from COVID-19.

J is TRBJ1-5 and V is TRBV15; no firm D call. V lost 5 bases to trimming and J lost 5 bases, with 13 bases between them. The CDR3 consists of 14 residues. The germline gives CDR1 LNHNV, CDR2 YYDKDF (reference sequence). The CDR3 nucleotides read TGTGCCACCAGCCGAAACGGGGATTATCAGCCCCAGCATTTT. Its protein product is CATSRNGDYQPQHF.

The chain links TRBV6-5 to TRBJ2-7; D ambiguous. The CDR3 has 14 amino acids. Trimming pared 2 bases from V and 0 bases from J, leaving 8 bases between. Germline V lookup: CDR1 MNHEY, CDR2 SVGAGI. The CDR3 reads CASSYRRSSYEQYF. CDR3 in DNA: TGTGCCAGCAGTTACAGGAGATCCTCCTACGAGCAGTACTTC.

This rearrangement joins TRBV7-3 to TRBJ1-5, with D hard to call. This CDR3 is 13 amino acids long. Germline CDR1 is SGHTA and CDR2 is FQGTGA. The V gene lost 5 bases and the J gene lost 1 base, with 6 bases spanning the gap. CDR3 protein: CASSPTSNQPQHF. CDR3 sequence (DNA): TGTGCCAGCAGCCCTACGAGCAATCAGCCCCAGCATTTT.

The V call is TRBV7-9, the J call TRBJ1-5; D is ambiguous. Germline V gene lookup returns CDR1 SEHNR and CDR2 FQNEAQ (reference sequence). V was trimmed by 3 bases and J by 1 base, leaving 16 bases between them. The CDR3 runs 17 residues. The CDR3 region has the DNA TGTGCCAGCAGCTTTCAGTTAACCCCGGGGAGCAATCAGCCCCAGCATTTT. Translation gives CASSFQLTPGSNQPQHF.

This clone was counted between two and nine times. This sequence joins TRBV4-3 and TRBJ1-2; 7 nucleotides align to TRBD1. Germline lookup yields CDR1 LGHNA and CDR2 YSLEER. The V gene end was trimmed by 3 bases and the J gene end by 5 bases; junction bases not matched to a gene: 18. The CDR3 has 18 amino acids. The DNA for the CDR3 is TGCGCCAGCAGCCACATGACCGGGACAGTAGCGGGGACTTATGGCTACACCTTC. This sequence encodes CASSHMTGTVAGTYGYTF.

This clone was picked up a small number of times. The chain employs TRBV5-4 and TRBJ2-5; tentative D call: TRBD2 (7 bases). The ends were cut back, 0 bases at V and 0 bases at J, with 12 bases in the middle. Germline CDR1 reads SGHNT; CDR2 reads YYREEE (reference sequence). The length of the CDR3 is 16 residues. The CDR3, as DNA: TGTGCCAGCAGCTTGGGGGGGCGGGGGTACCAAGAGACCCAGTACTTC. It translates to CASSLGGRGYQETQYF.

The rearrangement uses TRBV6-5 and TRBJ1-1, with 7 bases lining up with TRBD1. The J segment lost 5 bases and the V segment lost 6 bases, leaving 9 bases of the junction unmatched. From germline, CDR1 is MNHEY and CDR2 SVGAGI. CDR3 length: 14 amino acids. CDR3 in DNA: TGTGCCAGCAGCTTTACAGGGGCGGGGACTGAAGCTTTCTTT. Protein: CASSFTGAGTEAFF.

This clone has a handful of counts. The chain links TRBV6-5 to TRBJ1-3; D is undetermined. Germline V lookup: CDR1 MNHEY, CDR2 SVGAGI. The V and J ends lost 2 bases and 4 bases respectively, with 12 bases between them. CDR3 size: 15 residues. The CDR3 reads CASSYLAGLGNTIYF. CDR3 nucleotides: TGTGCCAGCAGTTACCTCGCCGGGTTAGGAAACACCATATATTTT.

The rearrangement links TRBV9 to TRBJ1-2; 8 bases match TRBD1. V lost 4 bases and J lost 4; bases outside the gene matches: 12. The CDR3 is made up of 16 amino acids. Per the germline V gene, CDR1 is SGDLS and CDR2 is YYNGEE. CDR3 bases: TGTGCCAGCAGCCCCAAGGGCGGGACAGGTTTCTATGGCTACACCTTC. This gives the protein CASSPKGGTGFYGYTF. Filled out from reference TRBV9 and TRBJ1-2, the complete variable domain reads DSGVTQTPKHLITATGQRVTLRCSPRSGDLSVYWYQQSLDQGLQFLIQYYNGEERAKGNILERFSAQQFPDLHSELNLSSLELGDSALYFCASSPKGGTGFYGYTFGSGTRLTVV.

The CDR3 DNA is TGTGCCAGCAGCCAAGATCAAAGGGCGGGCGGCTACACCTTC. It codes for CASSQDQRAGGYTF. The V gene is TRBV3-1 (or the pseudogene TRBV3-2), the J gene TRBJ1-2; D gene ambiguous. Trimming shortened V by 0 bases and J by 8 bases, and 13 bases separated the two germline ends. The CDR3 contains 14 residues. The germline CDR1 and CDR2 sequences are LGHDT and YNNKEL (reference sequence).